This TCR beta chain appears in the sequencing data of a study of shared T cell receptors in the human thymus. CDR1 and CDR2 from the germline V gene are MGHRA and YSYEKL. The CDR3 extends over 18 amino acids. The J segment lost 0 bases and the V segment lost 1 base, leaving 10 bases of the junction unmatched. Here immunoSEQ multiplex PCR was the method, and the copy in TCRdb shows in-frame clones only, minus some. Of 700,000 or so clones detected, 80% to 90% appear once; the ten largest clones hold more than 0.01%. These data were likewise used in another study, on human thymus T cells. This second study notes: It was from resections taken during corrective heart surgery that the thymus tissue came. Across thymic and blood repertoires, the usage of V and J genes appeared to be biased. Thymic repertoires of unrelated individuals were reported in related research to overlap highly.

The chain combines TRBV4-1 with TRBJ2-7, with TRBD2 matching over 9 bases. Material: thymocytes. This sequence was found in a girl under three years old with a congenital heart defect. CDR3 in DNA: TGCGCCAGCAGCCAAGTGTTAGCGGGGGTCCTTTTCTCCTACGAGCAGTACTTC. Its protein product is CASSQVLAGVLFSYEQYF.